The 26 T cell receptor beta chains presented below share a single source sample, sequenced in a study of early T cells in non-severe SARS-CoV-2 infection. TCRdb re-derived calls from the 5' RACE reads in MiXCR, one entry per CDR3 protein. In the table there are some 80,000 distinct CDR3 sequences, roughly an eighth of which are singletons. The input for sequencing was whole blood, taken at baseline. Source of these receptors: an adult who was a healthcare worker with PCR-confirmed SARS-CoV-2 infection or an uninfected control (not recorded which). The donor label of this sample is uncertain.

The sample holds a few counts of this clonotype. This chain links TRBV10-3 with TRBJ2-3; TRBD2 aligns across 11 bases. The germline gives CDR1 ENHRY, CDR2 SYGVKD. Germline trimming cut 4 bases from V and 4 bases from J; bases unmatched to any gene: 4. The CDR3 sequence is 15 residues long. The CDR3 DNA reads TGTGCCATCAGTGTGCGGACTAGCGGGCCAGATACGCAGTATTTT. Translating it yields CAISVRTSGPDTQYF.

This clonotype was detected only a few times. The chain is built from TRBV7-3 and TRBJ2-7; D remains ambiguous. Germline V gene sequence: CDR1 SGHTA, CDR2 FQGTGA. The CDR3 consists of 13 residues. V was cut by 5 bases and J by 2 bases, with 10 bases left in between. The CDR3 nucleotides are TGTGCCAGCAGCCGTTCTGGGGCCTACGAGCAGTACTTC. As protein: CASSRSGAYEQYF.

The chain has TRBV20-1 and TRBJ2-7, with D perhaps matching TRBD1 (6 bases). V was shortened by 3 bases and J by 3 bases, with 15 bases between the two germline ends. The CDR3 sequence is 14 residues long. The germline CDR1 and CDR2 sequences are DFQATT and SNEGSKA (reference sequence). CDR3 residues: CSARGDEGDYEQYF. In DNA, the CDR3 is TGCAGTGCTAGGGGCGACGAGGGGGACTACGAGCAGTACTTC.

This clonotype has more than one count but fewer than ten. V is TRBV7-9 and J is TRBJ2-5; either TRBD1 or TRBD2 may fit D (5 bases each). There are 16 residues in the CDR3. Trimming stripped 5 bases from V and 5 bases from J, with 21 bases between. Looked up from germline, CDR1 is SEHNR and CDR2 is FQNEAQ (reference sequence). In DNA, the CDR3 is TGTGCCAGCAGCCGGGTTTGGGACCCAAGGCTGGAGACCCAGTACTTC. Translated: CASSRVWDPRLETQYF.

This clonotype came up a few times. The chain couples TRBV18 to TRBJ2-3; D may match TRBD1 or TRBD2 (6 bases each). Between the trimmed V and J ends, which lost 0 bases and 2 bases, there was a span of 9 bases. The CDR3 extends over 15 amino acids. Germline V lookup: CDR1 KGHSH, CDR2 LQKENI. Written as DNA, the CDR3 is TGTGCCAGCTCACCACCGGGGGGCTACACAGATACGCAGTATTTT. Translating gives CASSPPGGYTDTQYF.

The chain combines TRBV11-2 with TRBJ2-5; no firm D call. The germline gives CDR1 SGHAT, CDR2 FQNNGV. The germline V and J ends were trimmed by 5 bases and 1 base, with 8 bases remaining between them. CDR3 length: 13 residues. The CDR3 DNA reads TGTGCCAGCAGCAAATACACCCAAGAGACCCAGTACTTC. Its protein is CASSKYTQETQYF.

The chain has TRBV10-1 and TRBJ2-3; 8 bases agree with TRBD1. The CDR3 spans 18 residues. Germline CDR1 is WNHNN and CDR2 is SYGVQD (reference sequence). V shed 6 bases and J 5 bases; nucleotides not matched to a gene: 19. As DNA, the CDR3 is TGCGCCAGCAGCCAAGGGAGTTTAGTCGGACAGGGTGGAGATACGCAGTATTTT. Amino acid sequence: CASSQGSLVGQGGDTQYF.

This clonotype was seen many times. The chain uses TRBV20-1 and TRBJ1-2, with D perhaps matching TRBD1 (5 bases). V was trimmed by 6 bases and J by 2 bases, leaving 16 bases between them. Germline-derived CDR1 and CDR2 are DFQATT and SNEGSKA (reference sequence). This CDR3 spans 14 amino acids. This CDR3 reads CSANYRRFNYGYTF. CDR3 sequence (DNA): TGCAGTGCCAACTACAGGAGGTTCAACTATGGCTACACCTTC.

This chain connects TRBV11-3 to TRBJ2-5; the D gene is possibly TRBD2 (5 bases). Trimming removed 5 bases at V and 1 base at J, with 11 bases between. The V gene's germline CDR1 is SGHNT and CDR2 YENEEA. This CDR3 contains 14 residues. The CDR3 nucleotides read TGTGCCAGCAGCACTGGACTGTTCCAAGAGACCCAGTACTTC. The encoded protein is CASSTGLFQETQYF.

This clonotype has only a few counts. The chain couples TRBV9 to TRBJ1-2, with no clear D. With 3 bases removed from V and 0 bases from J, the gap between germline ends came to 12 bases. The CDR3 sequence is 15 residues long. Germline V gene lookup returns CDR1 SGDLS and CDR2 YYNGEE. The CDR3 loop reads CASSGPSDPNYGYTF. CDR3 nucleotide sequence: TGTGCCAGCAGCGGGCCCTCTGATCCTAACTATGGCTACACCTTC.

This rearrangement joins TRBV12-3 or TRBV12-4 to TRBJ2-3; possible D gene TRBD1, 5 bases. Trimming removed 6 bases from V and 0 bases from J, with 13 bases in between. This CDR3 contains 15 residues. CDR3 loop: CASSPGPGSTDTQYF. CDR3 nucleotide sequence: TGTGCCAGCAGCCCCGGTCCAGGGAGCACAGATACGCAGTATTTT.

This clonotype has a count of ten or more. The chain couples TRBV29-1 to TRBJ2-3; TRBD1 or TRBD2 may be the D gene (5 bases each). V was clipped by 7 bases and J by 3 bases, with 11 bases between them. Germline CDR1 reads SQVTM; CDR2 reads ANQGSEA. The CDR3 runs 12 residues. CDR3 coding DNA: TGCAGCGGAGGGGTAGGGACAGATACGCAGTATTTT. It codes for CSGGVGTDTQYF.

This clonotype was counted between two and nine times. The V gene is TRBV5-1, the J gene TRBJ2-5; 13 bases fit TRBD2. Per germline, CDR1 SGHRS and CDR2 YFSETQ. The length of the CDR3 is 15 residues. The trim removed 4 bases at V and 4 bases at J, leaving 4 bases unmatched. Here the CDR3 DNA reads TGCGCCAGCAGCCCACTAGCGGGGGGGCTAGAGACCCAGTACTTC. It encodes CASSPLAGGLETQYF.

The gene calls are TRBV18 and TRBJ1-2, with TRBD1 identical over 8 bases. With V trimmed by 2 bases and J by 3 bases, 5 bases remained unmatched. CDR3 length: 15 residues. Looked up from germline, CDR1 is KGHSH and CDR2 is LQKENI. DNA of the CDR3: TGTGCCAGCTCACCAGGCGCAGGGGGCGACTATGGCTACACCTTC. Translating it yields CASSPGAGGDYGYTF.

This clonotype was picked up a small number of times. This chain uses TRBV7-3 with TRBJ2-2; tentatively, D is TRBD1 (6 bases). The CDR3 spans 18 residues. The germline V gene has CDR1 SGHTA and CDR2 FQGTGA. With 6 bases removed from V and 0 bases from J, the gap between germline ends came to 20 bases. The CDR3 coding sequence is TGTGCCAGCAGTCGGGCCCTTAAATGGGGGCCGAACACCGGGGAGCTGTTTTTT. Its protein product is CASSRALKWGPNTGELFF.

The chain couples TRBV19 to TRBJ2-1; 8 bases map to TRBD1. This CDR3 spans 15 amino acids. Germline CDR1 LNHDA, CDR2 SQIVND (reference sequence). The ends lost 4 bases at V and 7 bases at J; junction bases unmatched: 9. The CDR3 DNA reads TGTGCCAGTAGTAACTCAGGGGGCGCATATAATGAGCAGTTCTTC. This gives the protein CASSNSGGAYNEQFF.

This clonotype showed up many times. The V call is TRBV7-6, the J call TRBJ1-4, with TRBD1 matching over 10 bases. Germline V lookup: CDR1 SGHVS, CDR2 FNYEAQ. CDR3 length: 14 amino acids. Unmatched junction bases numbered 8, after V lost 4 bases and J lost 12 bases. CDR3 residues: CASSYRTGGEELFF. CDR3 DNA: TGTGCCAGCAGCTACAGGACAGGGGGAGAAGAACTGTTTTTT.

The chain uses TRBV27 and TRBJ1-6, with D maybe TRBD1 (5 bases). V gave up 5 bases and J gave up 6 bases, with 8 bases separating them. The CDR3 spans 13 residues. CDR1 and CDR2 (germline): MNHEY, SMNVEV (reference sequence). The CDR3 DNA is TGTGCCAGCAGTCCCAGGGTTAATTCACCCCTCCACTTT. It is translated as CASSPRVNSPLHF.

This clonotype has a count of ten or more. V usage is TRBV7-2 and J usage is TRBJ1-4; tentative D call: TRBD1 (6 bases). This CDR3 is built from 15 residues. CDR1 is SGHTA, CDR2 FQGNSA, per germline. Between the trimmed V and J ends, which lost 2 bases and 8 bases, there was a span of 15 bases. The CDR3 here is CASSLPGGATEKLFF. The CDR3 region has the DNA TGTGCCAGCAGCTTACCGGGGGGCGCGACCGAAAAACTGTTTTTT. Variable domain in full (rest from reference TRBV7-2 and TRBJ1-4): GAGVSQSPSNKVTEKGKDVELRCDPISGHTALYWYRQSLGQGLEFLIYFQGNSAPDKSGLPSDRFSAERTGGSVSTLTIQRTQQEDSAVYLCASSLPGGATEKLFFGSGTQLSVL.

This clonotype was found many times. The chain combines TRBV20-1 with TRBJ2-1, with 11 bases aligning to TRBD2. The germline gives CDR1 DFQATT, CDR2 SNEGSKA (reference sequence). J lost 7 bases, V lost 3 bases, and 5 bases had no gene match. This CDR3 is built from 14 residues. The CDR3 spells CSASELAGVNEQFF. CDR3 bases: TGCAGTGCTAGTGAACTAGCGGGGGTTAATGAGCAGTTCTTC.

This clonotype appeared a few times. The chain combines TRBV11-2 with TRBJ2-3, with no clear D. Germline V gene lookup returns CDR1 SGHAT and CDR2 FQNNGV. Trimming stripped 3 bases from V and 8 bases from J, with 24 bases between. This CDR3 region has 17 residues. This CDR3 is CASSFESNPPPVGTQYF. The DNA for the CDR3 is TGTGCCAGCAGCTTCGAGTCTAACCCGCCGCCCGTTGGTACGCAGTATTTT.

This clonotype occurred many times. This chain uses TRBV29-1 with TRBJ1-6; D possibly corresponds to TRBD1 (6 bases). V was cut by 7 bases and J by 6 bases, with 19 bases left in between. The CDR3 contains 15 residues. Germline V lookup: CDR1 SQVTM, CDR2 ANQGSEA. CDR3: CSASTGSNRNSPLHF. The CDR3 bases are TGCAGCGCCTCGACAGGCTCCAACCGTAATTCACCCCTCCACTTT.

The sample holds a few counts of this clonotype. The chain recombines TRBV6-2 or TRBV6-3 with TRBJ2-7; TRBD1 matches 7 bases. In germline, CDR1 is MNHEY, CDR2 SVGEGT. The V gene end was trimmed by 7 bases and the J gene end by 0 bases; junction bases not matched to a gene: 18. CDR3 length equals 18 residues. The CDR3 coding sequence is TGTGCCAGCACACGACGGGACAGACTTACTAGGAGCTCCTACGAGCAGTACTTC. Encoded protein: CASTRRDRLTRSSYEQYF.

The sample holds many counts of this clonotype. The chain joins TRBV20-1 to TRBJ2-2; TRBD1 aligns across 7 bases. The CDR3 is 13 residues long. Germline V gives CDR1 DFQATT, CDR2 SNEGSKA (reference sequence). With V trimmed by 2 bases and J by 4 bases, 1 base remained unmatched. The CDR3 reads CSARRGPTGELFF. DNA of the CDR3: TGCAGTGCTAGAAGGGGGCCCACCGGGGAGCTGTTTTTT.

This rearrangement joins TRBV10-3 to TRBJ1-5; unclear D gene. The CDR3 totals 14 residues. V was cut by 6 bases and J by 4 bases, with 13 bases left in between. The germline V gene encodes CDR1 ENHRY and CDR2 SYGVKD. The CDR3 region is CAIRMNWGNQPQHF. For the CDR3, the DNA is TGTGCCATCAGGATGAATTGGGGTAATCAGCCCCAGCATTTT.

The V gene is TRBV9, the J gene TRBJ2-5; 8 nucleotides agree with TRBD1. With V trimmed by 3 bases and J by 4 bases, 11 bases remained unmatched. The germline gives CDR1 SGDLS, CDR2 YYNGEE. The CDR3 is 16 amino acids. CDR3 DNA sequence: TGTGCCAGCAGCGCCATGGCAGGGGGCGCGCCAGAGACCCAGTACTTC. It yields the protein CASSAMAGGAPETQYF.